In its sample, the clone carrying this TCR beta chain was seen a few times. The data were obtained in a study of T cells in Graves' hyperthyroidism and ophthalmopathy. RNA transcripts were the template for amplifying TCR beta CDR3 regions. The TCR CDR3 was amplified in a first-round RT-PCR using the HTBI primer set. One entry per CDR3 protein, called by TCRdb with MiXCR from the multiplex PCR reads. The sample records hundreds of thousands of distinct CDR3 sequences, roughly 14% being singletons. In germline, CDR1 is DFQATT, CDR2 SNEGSKA (reference sequence). Deletions cut 1 base from V and 6 bases from J, with 16 bases between. The CDR3 is 14 residues long.

The chain is built from TRBV20-1 and TRBJ2-7; TRBD2 might be the D (5 bases). The sample comprised blood. This clonotype originated in a woman aged 40 to 49 with Graves' ophthalmopathy. The CDR3 sequence: CSARAPDSFSEQYF. For the CDR3, the DNA is TGCAGTGCTAGAGCCCCGGACTCATTTTCCGAGCAGTACTTC.